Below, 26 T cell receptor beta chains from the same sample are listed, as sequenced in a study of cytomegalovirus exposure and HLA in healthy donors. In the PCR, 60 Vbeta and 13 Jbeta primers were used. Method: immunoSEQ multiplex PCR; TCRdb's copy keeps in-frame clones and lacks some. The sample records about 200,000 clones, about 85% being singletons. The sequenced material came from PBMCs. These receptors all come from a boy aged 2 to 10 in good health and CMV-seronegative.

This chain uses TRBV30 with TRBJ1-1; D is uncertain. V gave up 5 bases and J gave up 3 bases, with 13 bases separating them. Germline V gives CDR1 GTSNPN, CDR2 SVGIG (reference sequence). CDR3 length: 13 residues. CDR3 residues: CAWAPSGYTEAFF. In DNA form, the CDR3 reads TGTGCCTGGGCCCCTAGTGGGTACACTGAAGCTTTCTTT.

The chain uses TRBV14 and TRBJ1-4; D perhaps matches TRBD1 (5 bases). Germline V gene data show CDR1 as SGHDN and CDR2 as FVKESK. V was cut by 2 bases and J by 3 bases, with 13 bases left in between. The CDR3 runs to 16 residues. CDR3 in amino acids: CASSQRLGAANEKLFF. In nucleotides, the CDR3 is TGTGCCAGCAGCCAACGTCTTGGGGCGGCTAATGAAAAACTGTTTTTT.

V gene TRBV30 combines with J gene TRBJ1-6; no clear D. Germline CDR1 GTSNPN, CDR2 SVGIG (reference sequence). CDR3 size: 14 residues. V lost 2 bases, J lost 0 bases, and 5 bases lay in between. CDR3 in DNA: TGTGCCTGGAGTATGGCCTCCTATAATTCACCCCTCCACTTT. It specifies CAWSMASYNSPLHF.

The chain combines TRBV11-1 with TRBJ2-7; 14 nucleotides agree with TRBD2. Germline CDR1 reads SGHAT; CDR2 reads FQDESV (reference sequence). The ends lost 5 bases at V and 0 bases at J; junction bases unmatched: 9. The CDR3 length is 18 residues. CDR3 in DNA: TGTGCCAGCAGCATCGGGACTAGCGGGAGTTTTAACTCCTACGAGCAGTACTTC. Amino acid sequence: CASSIGTSGSFNSYEQYF.

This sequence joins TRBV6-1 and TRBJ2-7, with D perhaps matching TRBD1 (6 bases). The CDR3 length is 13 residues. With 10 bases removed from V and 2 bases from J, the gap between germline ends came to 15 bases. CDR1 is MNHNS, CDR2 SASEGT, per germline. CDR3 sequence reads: CAMSDSRPYEQYF. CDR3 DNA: TGTGCCATGTCGGACAGCCGCCCCTACGAGCAGTACTTC.

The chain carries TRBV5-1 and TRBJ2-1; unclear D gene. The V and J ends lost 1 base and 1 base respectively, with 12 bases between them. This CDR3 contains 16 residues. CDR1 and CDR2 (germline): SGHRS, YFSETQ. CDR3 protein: CASSLSPGWSYNEQFF. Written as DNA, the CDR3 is TGCGCCAGCAGCTTGTCTCCGGGTTGGTCCTACAATGAGCAGTTCTTC.

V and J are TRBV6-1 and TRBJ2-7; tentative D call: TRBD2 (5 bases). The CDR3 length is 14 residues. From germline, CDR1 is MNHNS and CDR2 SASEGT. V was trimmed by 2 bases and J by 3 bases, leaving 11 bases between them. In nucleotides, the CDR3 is TGTGCCAGCAGTGAATCGGGGATCGTCTACGAGCAGTACTTC. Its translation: CASSESGIVYEQYF.

The CDR3 nucleotides read TGTGCCATTAACACAGGGCTAGATACGCAGTATTTT. Encoded protein: CAINTGLDTQYF. J is TRBJ2-3 and V is TRBV28, with a possible D match to TRBD1 (6 bases). CDR1 MDHEN and CDR2 SYDVKM come from the germline V gene. The CDR3 is 12 residues long. V lost 10 bases to trimming and J lost 5 bases, with 13 bases between them.

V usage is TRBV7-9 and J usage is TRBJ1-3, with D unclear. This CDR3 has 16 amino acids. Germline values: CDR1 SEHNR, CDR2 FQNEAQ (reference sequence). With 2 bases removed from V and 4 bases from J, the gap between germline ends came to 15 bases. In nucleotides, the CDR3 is TGTGCCAGCAGCTTAAGGAGGACGGAAAAGGGAAACACCATATATTTT. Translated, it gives CASSLRRTEKGNTIYF.

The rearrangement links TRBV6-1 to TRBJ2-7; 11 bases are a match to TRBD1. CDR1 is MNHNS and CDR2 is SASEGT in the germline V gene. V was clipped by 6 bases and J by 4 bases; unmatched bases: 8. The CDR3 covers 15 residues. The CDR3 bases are TGTGCCAGCAGCGCGGACAGGGGGCCGTATTACGAGCAGTACTTC. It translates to CASSADRGPYYEQYF.

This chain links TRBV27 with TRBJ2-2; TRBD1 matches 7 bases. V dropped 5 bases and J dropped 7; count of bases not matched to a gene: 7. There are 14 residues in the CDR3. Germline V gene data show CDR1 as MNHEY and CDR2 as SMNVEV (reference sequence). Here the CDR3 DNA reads TGTGCCAGCAGTGGAGACAGGGTTGTCGGGGAGCTGTTTTTT. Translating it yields CASSGDRVVGELFF.

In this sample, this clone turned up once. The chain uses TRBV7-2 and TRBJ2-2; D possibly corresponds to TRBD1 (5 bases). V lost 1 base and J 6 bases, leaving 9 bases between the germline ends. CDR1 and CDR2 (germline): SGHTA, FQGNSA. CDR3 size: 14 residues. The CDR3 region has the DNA TGTGCCAGCAGCTTAGACCCCAGGGCCGGGGAGCTGTTTTTT. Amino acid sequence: CASSLDPRAGELFF.

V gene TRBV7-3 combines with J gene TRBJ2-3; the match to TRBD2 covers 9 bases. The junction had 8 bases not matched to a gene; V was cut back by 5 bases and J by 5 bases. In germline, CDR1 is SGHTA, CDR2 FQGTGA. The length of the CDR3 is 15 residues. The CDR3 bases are TGTGCCAGCAGCCGGTCTAGCGGGATGGAAGATACGCAGTATTTT. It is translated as CASSRSSGMEDTQYF.

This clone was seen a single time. CDR3 amino acids: CASSEAGVGNEQFF. The CDR3, as DNA: TGTGCCAGCAGTGAAGCAGGGGTGGGGAATGAGCAGTTCTTC. The rearrangement joins TRBV6-4 to TRBJ2-1, with D maybe TRBD1 (6 bases). The ends were cut back, 3 bases at V and 7 bases at J, with 13 bases in the middle. This CDR3 comprises 14 residues. CDR1 MRHNA and CDR2 SNTAGT come from the germline V gene.

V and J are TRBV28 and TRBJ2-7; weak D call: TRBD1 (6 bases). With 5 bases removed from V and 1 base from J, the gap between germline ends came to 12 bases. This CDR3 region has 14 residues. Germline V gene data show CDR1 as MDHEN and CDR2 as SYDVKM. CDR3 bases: TGTGCCAGCAGTATTCAGGGGATGTCCTACGAGCAGTACTTC. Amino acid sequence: CASSIQGMSYEQYF. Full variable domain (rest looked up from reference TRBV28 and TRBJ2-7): DVKVTQSSRYLVKRTGEKVFLECVQDMDHENMFWYRQDPGLGLRLIYFSYDVKMKEKGDIPEGYSVSREKKERFSLILESASTNQTSMYLCASSIQGMSYEQYFGPGTRLTVT.

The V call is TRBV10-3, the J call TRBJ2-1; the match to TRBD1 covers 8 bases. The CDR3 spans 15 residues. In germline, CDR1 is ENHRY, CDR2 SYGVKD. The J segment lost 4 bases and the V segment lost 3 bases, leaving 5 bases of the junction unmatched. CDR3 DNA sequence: TGTGCCATCAGTGACTCCGGACAGGGTTACAATGAGCAGTTCTTC. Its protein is CAISDSGQGYNEQFF.

In DNA, the CDR3 is TGCGCCAGCAGCTTGACAGACAGGGGAGGCTCACCCCTCCACTTT. Translation: CASSLTDRGGSPLHF. V and J are TRBV5-1 and TRBJ1-6, with TRBD1 identical over 8 bases. The CDR3 is 15 amino acids. CDR1 and CDR2 (germline): SGHRS, YFSETQ. J was trimmed by 10 bases and V by 1 base; bases with no gene match: 7.

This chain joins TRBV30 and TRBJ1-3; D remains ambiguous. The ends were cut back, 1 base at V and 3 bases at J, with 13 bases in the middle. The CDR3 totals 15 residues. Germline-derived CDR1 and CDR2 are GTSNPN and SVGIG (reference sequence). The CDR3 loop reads CAWSAAPDYGNTIYF. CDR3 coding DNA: TGTGCCTGGAGTGCTGCCCCGGACTATGGAAACACCATATATTTT. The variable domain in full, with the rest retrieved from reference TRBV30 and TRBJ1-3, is SQTIHQWPATLVQPVGSPLSLECTVEGTSNPNLYWYRQAAGRGLQLLFYSVGIGQISSEVPQNLSASRPQDRQFILSSKKLLLSDSGFYLCAWSAAPDYGNTIYFGEGSWLTVV.

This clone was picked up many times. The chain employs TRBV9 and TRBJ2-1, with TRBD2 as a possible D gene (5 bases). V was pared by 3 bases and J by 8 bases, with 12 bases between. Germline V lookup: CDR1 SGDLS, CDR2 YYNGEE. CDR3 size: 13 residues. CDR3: CASSDGTRHEQFF. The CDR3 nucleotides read TGTGCCAGCAGCGACGGAACTAGGCATGAGCAGTTCTTC.

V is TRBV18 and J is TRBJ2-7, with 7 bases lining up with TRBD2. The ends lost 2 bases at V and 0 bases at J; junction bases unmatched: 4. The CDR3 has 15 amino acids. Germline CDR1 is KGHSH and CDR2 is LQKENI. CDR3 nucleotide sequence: TGTGCCAGCTCACCATCGGGAGGTTTCTCCTACGAGCAGTACTTC. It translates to CASSPSGGFSYEQYF.

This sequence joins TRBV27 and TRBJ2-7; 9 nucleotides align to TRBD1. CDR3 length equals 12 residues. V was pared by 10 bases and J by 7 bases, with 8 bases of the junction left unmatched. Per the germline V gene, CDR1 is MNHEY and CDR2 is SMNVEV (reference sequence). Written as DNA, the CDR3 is TGTGCCACCGGGGACAGGGCTTTGGAGCAGTACTTC. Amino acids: CATGDRALEQYF.

The CDR3 DNA sequence: TGTGCCAGCAGTGATCGACTAGCGGGAGTCACAGATACGCAGTATTTT. Amino acid sequence: CASSDRLAGVTDTQYF. The V and J genes are TRBV6-1 and TRBJ2-3, with 12 bases matching TRBD2. CDR3 length: 16 residues. Germline V gene data show CDR1 as MNHNS and CDR2 as SASEGT. Unmatched junction bases numbered 3, after V lost 3 bases and J lost 2 bases.

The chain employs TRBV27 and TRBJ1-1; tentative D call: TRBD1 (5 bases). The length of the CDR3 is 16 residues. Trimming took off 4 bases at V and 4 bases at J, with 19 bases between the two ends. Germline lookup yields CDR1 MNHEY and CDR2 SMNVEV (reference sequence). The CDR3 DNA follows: TGTGCCAGCAGTTCGCAATCAGGGCCGGGGGGCACTGAAGCTTTCTTT. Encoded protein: CASSSQSGPGGTEAFF.

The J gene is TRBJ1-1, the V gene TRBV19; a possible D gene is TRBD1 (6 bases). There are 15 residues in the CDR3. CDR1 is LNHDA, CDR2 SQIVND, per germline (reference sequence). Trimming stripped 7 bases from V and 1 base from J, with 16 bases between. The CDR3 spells CASTSLAGANTEAFF. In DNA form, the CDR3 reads TGTGCCAGTACCTCCCTCGCGGGGGCGAACACTGAAGCTTTCTTT. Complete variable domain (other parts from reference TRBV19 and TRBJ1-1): DGGITQSPKYLFRKEGQNVTLSCEQNLNHDAMYWYRQDPGQGLRLIYYSQIVNDFQKGDIAEGYSVSREKKESFPLTVTSAQKNPTAFYLCASTSLAGANTEAFFGQGTRLTVV.

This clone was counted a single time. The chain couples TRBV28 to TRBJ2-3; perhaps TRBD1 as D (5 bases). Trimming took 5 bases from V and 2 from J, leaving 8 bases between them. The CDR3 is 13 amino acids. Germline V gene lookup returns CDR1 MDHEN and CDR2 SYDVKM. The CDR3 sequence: CASSVRVTDTQYF. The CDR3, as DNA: TGTGCCAGCAGTGTCAGGGTCACAGATACGCAGTATTTT.

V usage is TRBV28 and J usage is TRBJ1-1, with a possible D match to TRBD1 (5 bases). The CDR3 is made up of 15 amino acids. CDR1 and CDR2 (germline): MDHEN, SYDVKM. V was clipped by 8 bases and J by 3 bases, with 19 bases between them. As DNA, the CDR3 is TGTGCCAGCCCCTCCCCGCGCGGAGGGGACACTGAAGCTTTCTTT. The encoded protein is CASPSPRGGDTEAFF.